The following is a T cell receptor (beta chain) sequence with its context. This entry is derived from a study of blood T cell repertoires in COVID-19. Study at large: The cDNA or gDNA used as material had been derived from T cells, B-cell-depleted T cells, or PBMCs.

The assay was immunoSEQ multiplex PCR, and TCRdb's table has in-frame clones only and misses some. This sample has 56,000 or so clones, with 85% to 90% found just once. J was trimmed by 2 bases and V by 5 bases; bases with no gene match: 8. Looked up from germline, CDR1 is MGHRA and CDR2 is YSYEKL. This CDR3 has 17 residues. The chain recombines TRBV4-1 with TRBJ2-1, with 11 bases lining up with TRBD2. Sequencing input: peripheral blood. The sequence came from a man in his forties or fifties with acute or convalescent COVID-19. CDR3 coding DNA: TGCGCCAGCAGCAGACTTCTAGCGGGAGGACCCTACAATGAGCAGTTCTTC. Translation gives CASSRLLAGGPYNEQFF.